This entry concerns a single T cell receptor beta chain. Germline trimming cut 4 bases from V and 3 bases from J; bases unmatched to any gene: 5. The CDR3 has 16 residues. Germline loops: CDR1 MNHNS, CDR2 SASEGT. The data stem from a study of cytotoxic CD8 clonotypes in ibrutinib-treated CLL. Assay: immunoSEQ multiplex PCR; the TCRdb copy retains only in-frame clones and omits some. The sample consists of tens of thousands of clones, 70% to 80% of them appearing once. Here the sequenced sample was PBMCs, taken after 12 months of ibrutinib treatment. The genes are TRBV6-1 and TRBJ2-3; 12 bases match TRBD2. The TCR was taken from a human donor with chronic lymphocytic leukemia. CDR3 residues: CASSARLAGVTDTQYF. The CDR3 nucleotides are TGTGCCAGCAGTGCCCGACTAGCGGGAGTTACAGATACGCAGTATTTT.